Many counts were recorded for the clone carrying this TCR beta chain. V was clipped by 6 bases and J by 2 bases, with 15 bases between them. The germline CDR1 and CDR2 sequences are MNHEY and SMNVEV (reference sequence). This CDR3 region has 15 residues. TCRdb re-analysed the RT-PCR reads in MiXCR, keeping a single row per CDR3 protein. Among around 760,000 distinct CDR3 sequences listed, around 13% were seen once. The data were taken from a study of response to subunit inactivated influenza vaccine. The material sequenced was PBMCs from blood, taken 14 to 15 days before vaccination. The rearrangement links TRBV27 to TRBJ2-3; D is perhaps TRBD1 or TRBD2 (6 bases each). This clonotype was sampled from a man aged 50-59 years who received an inactivated influenza vaccine. The CDR3 region has the DNA TGTGCCAGCAGCCCCGAGGGGGGATACACAGATACGCAGTATTTT. This codes for CASSPEGGYTDTQYF.